Sequencing of this T cell receptor beta chain was carried out in a study of OX40 agonist ivuxolimab in advanced cancers. A remark on this clone: Its specificity is not known.

Study-level points and caveats: CD4+ and CD8+ blood T cells expanded clonally by week 6 at 0.1 to 3.0 mg/kg. The study found that CD8+ T cells averaged more expanded clones than CD4+.

Sequencing was performed with immunoSEQ multiplex PCR; in TCRdb, only in-frame clones are kept and a portion is missing. Here the sample spans 66,000 or so clones, 80% to 95% being singletons. Autoimmune disease history or systemic immunosuppression led to patient exclusion. The sequencing used CD4+ or CD8+ T cells sorted from blood, collected in a trial of the OX40 agonist ivuxolimab. This TCR derives from an adult with an advanced solid tumor such as melanoma, head and neck, liver or kidney cancer.

The CDR3 here is CASSYRGMNTEAFF. CDR3 nucleotides: TGTGCCAGCAGTTACAGGGGCATGAACACTGAAGCTTTCTTT. The rearrangement uses TRBV25-1 and TRBJ1-1, with 7 bases identical to TRBD1. The V segment lost 5 bases and the J segment 0 bases; nucleotides outside the gene matches: 3. CDR3 size: 14 residues. Germline assignment: CDR1 MGHDK and CDR2 SYGVNS.